The rows below give T cell receptor beta chains drawn from one sample of a study of blood T cells in healthy people across ages. TCRdb reprocessed the 5' RACE reads via MiXCR and lists one record per CDR3 protein. The sample yields some 1,800,000 distinct CDR3 sequences, 30% to 40% seen once. Sequenced material: blood. All receptors derive from a human donor in good health. CDR3s include the opening cysteine and the closing phenylalanine or tryptophan. Each record gives: J gene, clone size, D gene, V gene, CDR3 DNA, CDR3 protein. D genes are given only for firm matches. Size values are once, few and many counts, or a class for expanded clones, and some rows have none.

j_gene: TRBJ2-1
abundance: once
d_gene: .
v_gene: TRBV2
CDR3nt: TGTGCCAGCAGTGAAGCGTGGGGCGACGGCAATGAGCAGTTCTTC
CDR3aa: CASSEAWGDGNEQFF

j_gene: TRBJ2-1
abundance: .
d_gene: TRBD2
v_gene: TRBV5-1
CDR3nt: TGCGCCAGCAGCTTAGCTAGCGGGGGGGCCTTCAATGAGCAGTTCTTC
CDR3aa: CASSLASGGAFNEQFF

j_gene: TRBJ2-1
abundance: few
d_gene: TRBD1
v_gene: TRBV7-2
CDR3nt: TGTGCCAGCAGCAGACAGGGGGCTCTAGAGCAGTTCTTC
CDR3aa: CASSRQGALEQFF

j_gene: TRBJ2-3
abundance: .
d_gene: .
v_gene: TRBV29-1
CDR3nt: TGCAGCGTTGAAGATGCGCGTACGCAGTATTTT
CDR3aa: CSVEDARTQYF

j_gene: TRBJ2-5
abundance: .
d_gene: .
v_gene: TRBV24-1
CDR3nt: TGTGCCACCAGTGATTCATTAGAAGAGACCCAGTACTTC
CDR3aa: CATSDSLEETQYF

j_gene: TRBJ2-5
abundance: few
d_gene: .
v_gene: TRBV20-1
CDR3nt: TGCAGTGCTATGTCAGAGACCCAGTACTTC
CDR3aa: CSAMSETQYF

j_gene: TRBJ2-3
abundance: few
d_gene: .
v_gene: TRBV20-1
CDR3nt: TGCAGTGCTCCGGTCCTCACAGATACGCAGTATTTT
CDR3aa: CSAPVLTDTQYF

j_gene: TRBJ2-3
abundance: few
d_gene: TRBD1
v_gene: TRBV24-1
CDR3nt: TGTGCCACCAGTGATCCCACGGGGGACAGGGACCTCTTAGATACGCAGTATTTT
CDR3aa: CATSDPTGDRDLLDTQYF

j_gene: TRBJ2-7
abundance: few
d_gene: .
v_gene: TRBV5-1
CDR3nt: TGCGCCAGCAGCTTGGAGCAGGGTTGGGAGCAGTACTTC
CDR3aa: CASSLEQGWEQYF

j_gene: TRBJ2-5
abundance: .
d_gene: .
v_gene: TRBV4-3
CDR3nt: TGCGCCAGCAGCCAAGAATACGCCGCGGCGGGGAGAGGAGAGACCCAGTACTTC
CDR3aa: CASSQEYAAAGRGETQYF

j_gene: TRBJ2-3
abundance: .
d_gene: TRBD2
v_gene: TRBV12-3/TRBV12-4
CDR3nt: TGTGCCAGCAGTTTGAGGGCGGGGGACACAGATACGCAGTATTTT
CDR3aa: CASSLRAGDTDTQYF

j_gene: TRBJ2-1
abundance: .
d_gene: .
v_gene: TRBV7-2
CDR3nt: TGTGCCAGCAGCTCCCGGCGGGGAGACTTCCACAATGAGCAGTTCTTC
CDR3aa: CASSSRRGDFHNEQFF

j_gene: TRBJ2-3
abundance: once
d_gene: .
v_gene: TRBV6-2/TRBV6-3
CDR3nt: TGTACCAGCAGAACCCGGAACCCCGGAACAGATACGCAGTATTTT
CDR3aa: CTSRTRNPGTDTQYF

j_gene: TRBJ2-5
abundance: .
d_gene: TRBD1
v_gene: TRBV29-1
CDR3nt: TGCAGCGTTGAAGATCTTTTGGGACAGGCGAGAGGGACCCAGTACTTC
CDR3aa: CSVEDLLGQARGTQYF

j_gene: TRBJ2-7
abundance: .
d_gene: .
v_gene: TRBV7-9
CDR3nt: TGTGCCAGCAGCCCAGGAGGGCTTATCTCCTACGAGCAGTACTTC
CDR3aa: CASSPGGLISYEQYF

j_gene: TRBJ2-7
abundance: .
d_gene: TRBD2
v_gene: TRBV4-2
CDR3nt: TGTGCCAGCAGCCAAGATCCGGGGACTAGCGGGGGGAAACGGGCCTACGAGCAGTACTTC
CDR3aa: CASSQDPGTSGGKRAYEQYF

j_gene: TRBJ1-2
abundance: few
d_gene: .
v_gene: TRBV29-1
CDR3nt: TGCAGCGTTATAGGGGGCTACACCTTC
CDR3aa: CSVIGGYTF

j_gene: TRBJ1-2
abundance: many
d_gene: .
v_gene: TRBV5-1
CDR3nt: TGCGCCAGCAGCTTGAGCGTATCTTCTGACTATGGCTACACCTTC
CDR3aa: CASSLSVSSDYGYTF

j_gene: TRBJ2-7
abundance: .
d_gene: TRBD2
v_gene: TRBV20-1
CDR3nt: TGCAGTGCTAGAGGGCTAGCGGGGGGCATAAGCTCCTACGAGCAGTACTTC
CDR3aa: CSARGLAGGISSYEQYF

j_gene: TRBJ2-1
abundance: few
d_gene: .
v_gene: TRBV2
CDR3nt: TGTGCCAGCAGATCCAGTGGGCAGTCCGACAATGAGCAGTTCTTC
CDR3aa: CASRSSGQSDNEQFF

j_gene: TRBJ2-1
abundance: .
d_gene: TRBD2
v_gene: TRBV7-3
CDR3nt: TGTGCCAGCAGCTCTAGCGGGGTCAATAACAATGAGCAGTTCTTC
CDR3aa: CASSSSGVNNNEQFF

j_gene: TRBJ1-2
abundance: .
d_gene: .
v_gene: TRBV12-3/TRBV12-4
CDR3nt: TGTGCCAGCAATTCCGGATCAGGTAGTGGCTACACCTTC
CDR3aa: CASNSGSGSGYTF

j_gene: TRBJ1-2
abundance: .
d_gene: TRBD1
v_gene: TRBV5-4
CDR3nt: TGTGCCAGCAGCACGGGACAGAATGGCTACACCTTC
CDR3aa: CASSTGQNGYTF

j_gene: TRBJ2-7
abundance: few
d_gene: .
v_gene: TRBV4-2
CDR3nt: TGTGCCAGCAGCCAAGACCCGGGTTTCGAGCAGTACTTC
CDR3aa: CASSQDPGFEQYF

j_gene: TRBJ2-1
abundance: once
d_gene: .
v_gene: TRBV4-1
CDR3nt: TGCGCCAGCAGCCAAGTAGGGGCAACCCATCCCGATGAGCAGTTCTTC
CDR3aa: CASSQVGATHPDEQFF

j_gene: TRBJ2-7
abundance: .
d_gene: .
v_gene: TRBV15
CDR3nt: TGTGCCACCAGCACGCGACGGAACTACGAGCAGTACTTC
CDR3aa: CATSTRRNYEQYF

j_gene: TRBJ2-2
abundance: .
d_gene: TRBD1
v_gene: TRBV20-1
CDR3nt: TGCAGTGCTAGAAGGACAGGGATAGAGACCGGGGAGCTGTTTTTT
CDR3aa: CSARRTGIETGELFF

j_gene: TRBJ2-3
abundance: .
d_gene: .
v_gene: TRBV5-1
CDR3nt: TGCGCCAGCAGCTTGGAAGGCAGGGAGGTTGATACGCAGTATTTT
CDR3aa: CASSLEGREVDTQYF

j_gene: TRBJ2-4
abundance: .
d_gene: TRBD1
v_gene: TRBV4-3
CDR3nt: TGCGCCAGCAGCCATCTAAGACAGGGGGGCTATGAGCAGTACTTC
CDR3aa: CASSHLRQGGYEQYF